Included here is one TCR beta chain sequence, with context. Its matching antigen is unknown. A junction end diverges from the germline sequence, so it may reflect a read error. The source of the sample is a study of T cells in Graves' hyperthyroidism and ophthalmopathy. Background on the study: Peripheral blood sampling occurred at initial diagnosis, before any treatment.

The CDR3 has 14 amino acids. CDR1 is SGHRS, CDR2 YFSETQ, per germline. In making diagnoses, clinical symptoms, serum thyroxine and TRAb, thyroid ultrasound and orbital computed tomography were all used. Amplified TCR beta CDR3 regions derived from RNA transcripts. Using the HTBI primer set, a first-round RT-PCR was run on the TCR CDR3. TCRdb used MiXCR to reprocess the multiplex PCR reads, holding one entry per CDR3 protein. This sample has 600,000 to 650,000 distinct CDR3 sequences, with roughly 20% found just once. Study-wide findings and caveats: Researchers report that a 13 V-J model separated ophthalmopathy from stable hyperthyroidism.

This chain links TRBV5-1 with TRBJ2-1; 8 positions agree with TRBD2. Sequenced input: blood. The source is a man between 25 and 39 years old with Graves' ophthalmopathy. The CDR3, as DNA: TGCGCCAGCAGCTTAACCTTCTCGGGGGGGGAGCTGTTCTTC. Translation gives CASSLTFSGGELFF.